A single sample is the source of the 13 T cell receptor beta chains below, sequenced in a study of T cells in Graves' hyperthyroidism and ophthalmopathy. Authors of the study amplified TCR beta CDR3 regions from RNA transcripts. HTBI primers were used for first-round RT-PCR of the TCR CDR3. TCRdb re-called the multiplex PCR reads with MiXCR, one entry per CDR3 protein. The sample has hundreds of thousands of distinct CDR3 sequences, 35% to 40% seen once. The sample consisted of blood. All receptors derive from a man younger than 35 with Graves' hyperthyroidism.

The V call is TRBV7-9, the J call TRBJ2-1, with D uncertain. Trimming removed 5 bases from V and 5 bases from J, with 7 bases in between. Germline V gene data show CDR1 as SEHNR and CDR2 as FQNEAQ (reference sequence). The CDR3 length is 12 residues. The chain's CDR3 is CASSPHHNEQFF. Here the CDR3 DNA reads TGTGCCAGCAGCCCCCACCACAATGAGCAGTTCTTC.

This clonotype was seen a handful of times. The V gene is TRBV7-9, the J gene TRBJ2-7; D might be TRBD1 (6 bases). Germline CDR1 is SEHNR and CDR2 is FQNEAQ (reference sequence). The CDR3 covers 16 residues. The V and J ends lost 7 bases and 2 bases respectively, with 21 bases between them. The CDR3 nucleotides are TGTGCCAGCACCCAGGGGCTTCGGAAGGGGCCCTACGAGCAGTACTTC. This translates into CASTQGLRKGPYEQYF.

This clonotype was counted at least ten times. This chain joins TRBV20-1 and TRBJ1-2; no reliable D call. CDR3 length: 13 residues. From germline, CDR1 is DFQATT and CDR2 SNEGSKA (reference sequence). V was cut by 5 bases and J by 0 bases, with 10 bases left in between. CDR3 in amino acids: CSASPGANYGYTF. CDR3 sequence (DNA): TGCAGTGCTTCCCCGGGAGCTAACTATGGCTACACCTTC.

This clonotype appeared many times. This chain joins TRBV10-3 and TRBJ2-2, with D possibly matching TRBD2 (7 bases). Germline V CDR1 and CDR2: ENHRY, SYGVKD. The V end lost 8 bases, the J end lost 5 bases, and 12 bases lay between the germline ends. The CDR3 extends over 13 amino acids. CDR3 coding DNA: TGTGCCATCTACAGGGAGGGAACCGGGGAGCTGTTTTTT. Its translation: CAIYREGTGELFF.

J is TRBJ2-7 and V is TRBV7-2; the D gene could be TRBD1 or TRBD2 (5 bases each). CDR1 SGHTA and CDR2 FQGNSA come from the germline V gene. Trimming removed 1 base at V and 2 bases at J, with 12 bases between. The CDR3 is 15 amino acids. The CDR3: CASSLGAGDAYEQYF. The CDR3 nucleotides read TGTGCCAGCAGCTTAGGGGCCGGGGACGCCTACGAGCAGTACTTC.

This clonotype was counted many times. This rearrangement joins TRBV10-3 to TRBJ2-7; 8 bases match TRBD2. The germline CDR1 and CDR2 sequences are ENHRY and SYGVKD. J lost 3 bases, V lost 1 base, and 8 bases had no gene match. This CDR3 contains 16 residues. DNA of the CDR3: TGTGCCATCAGTGAGTACGGACTAGCTGTGGGCTACGAGCAGTACTTC. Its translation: CAISEYGLAVGYEQYF.

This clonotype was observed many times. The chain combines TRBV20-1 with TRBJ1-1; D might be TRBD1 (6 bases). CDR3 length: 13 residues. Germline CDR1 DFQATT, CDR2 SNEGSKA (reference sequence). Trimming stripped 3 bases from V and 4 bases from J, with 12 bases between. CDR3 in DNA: TGCAGTGCTAGCAACAGGGAAGCCACTGAAGCTTTCTTT. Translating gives CSASNREATEAFF.

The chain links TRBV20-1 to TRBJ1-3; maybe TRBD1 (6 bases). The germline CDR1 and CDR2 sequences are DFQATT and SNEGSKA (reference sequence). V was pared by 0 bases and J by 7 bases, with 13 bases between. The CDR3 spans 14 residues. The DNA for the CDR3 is TGCAGTGCTAGAGATAGCGGGGGGGCCAACACCATATATTTT. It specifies CSARDSGGANTIYF.

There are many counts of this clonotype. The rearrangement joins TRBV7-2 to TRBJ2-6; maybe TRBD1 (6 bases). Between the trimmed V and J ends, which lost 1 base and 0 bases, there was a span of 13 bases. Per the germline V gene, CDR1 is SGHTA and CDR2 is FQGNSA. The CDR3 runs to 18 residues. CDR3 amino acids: CASSLVLQGSSGANVLTF. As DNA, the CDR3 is TGTGCCAGCAGCTTAGTTCTACAGGGAAGCTCTGGGGCCAACGTCCTGACTTTC.

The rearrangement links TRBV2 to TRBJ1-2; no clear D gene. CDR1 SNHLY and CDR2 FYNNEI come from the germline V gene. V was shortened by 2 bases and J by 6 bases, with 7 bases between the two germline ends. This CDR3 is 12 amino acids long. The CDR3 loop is CASSEPDDGYTF. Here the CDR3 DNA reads TGTGCCAGCAGTGAACCGGATGATGGCTACACCTTC.

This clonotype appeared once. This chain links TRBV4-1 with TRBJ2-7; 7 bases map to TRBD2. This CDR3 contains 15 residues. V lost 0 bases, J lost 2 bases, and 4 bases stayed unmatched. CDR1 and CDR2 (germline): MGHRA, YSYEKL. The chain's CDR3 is CASSQDVGTTYEQYF. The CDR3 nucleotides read TGCGCCAGCAGCCAAGATGTGGGGACTACCTACGAGCAGTACTTC.

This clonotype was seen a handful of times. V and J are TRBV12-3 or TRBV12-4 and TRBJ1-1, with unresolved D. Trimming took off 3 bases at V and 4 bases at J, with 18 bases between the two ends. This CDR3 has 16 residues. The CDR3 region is CASSFPRAGEGTEAFF. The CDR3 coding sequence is TGTGCCAGCAGTTTTCCTAGGGCAGGTGAGGGCACTGAAGCTTTCTTT.

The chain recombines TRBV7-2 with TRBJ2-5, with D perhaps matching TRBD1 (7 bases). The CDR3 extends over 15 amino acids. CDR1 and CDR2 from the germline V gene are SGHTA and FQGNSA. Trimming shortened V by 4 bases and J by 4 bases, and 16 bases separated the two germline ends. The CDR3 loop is CASSSVAGQRETQYF. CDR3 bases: TGTGCCAGCAGCTCAGTCGCGGGACAGAGAGAGACCCAGTACTTC.